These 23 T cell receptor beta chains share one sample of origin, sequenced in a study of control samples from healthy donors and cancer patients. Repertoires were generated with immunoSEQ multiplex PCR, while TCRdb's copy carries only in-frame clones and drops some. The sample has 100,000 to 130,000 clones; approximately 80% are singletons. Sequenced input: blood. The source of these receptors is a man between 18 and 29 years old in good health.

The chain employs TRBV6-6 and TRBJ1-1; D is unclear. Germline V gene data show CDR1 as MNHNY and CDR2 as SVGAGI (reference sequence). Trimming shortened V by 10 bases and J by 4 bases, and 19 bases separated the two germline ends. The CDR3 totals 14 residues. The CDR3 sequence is CATQMQPAVTEAFF. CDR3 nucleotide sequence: TGTGCCACCCAGATGCAACCGGCGGTCACTGAAGCTTTCTTT.

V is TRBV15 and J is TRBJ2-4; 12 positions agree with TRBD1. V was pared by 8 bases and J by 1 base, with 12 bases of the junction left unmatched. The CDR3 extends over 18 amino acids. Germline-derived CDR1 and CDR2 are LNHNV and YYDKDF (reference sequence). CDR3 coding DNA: TGTGCCACCCGCCTAGGGACAGGGGGCGTAAATGCCAAAAACATTCAGTACTTC. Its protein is CATRLGTGGVNAKNIQYF. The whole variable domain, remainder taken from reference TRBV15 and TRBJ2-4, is DAMVIQNPRYQVTQFGKPVTLSCSQTLNHNVMYWYQQKSSQAPKLLFHYYDKDFNNEADTPDNFQSRRPNTSFCFLDIRSPGLGDTAMYLCATRLGTGGVNAKNIQYFGAGTRLSVL.

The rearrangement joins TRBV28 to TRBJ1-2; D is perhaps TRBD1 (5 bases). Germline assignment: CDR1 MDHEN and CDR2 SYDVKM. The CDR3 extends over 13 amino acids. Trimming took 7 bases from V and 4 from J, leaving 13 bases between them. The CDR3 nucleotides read TGTGCCAGCACCATAAGGGGCCTCTATGGCTACACCTTC. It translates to CASTIRGLYGYTF.

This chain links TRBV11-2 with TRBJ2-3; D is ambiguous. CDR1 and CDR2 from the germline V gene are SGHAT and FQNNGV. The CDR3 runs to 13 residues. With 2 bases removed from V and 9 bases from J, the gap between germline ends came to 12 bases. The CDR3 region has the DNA TGTGCCAGCAGCTTAAATTCGGCCCAAACGCAGTATTTT. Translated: CASSLNSAQTQYF. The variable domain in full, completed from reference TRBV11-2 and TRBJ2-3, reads EAGVAQSPRYKIIEKRQSVAFWCNPISGHATLYWYQQILGQGPKLLIQFQNNGVVDDSQLPKDRFSAERLKGVDSTLKIQPAKLEDSAVYLCASSLNSAQTQYFGPGTRLTVL.

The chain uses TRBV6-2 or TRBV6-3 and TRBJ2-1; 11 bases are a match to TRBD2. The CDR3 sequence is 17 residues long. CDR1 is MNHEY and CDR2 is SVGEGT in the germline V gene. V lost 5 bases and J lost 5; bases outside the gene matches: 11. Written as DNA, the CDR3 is TGTGCCAGCAGTCCCTATCCCCCGGGACTAGCGGACAATGAGCAGTTCTTC. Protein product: CASSPYPPGLADNEQFF.

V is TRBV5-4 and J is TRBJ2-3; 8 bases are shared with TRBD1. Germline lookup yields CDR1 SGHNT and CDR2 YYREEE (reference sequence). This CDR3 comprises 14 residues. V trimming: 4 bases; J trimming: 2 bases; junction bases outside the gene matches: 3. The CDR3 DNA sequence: TGTGCCAGCAGCCCAGGGGGCTTCACAGATACGCAGTATTTT. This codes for CASSPGGFTDTQYF. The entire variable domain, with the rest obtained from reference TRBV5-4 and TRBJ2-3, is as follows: ETGVTQSPTHLIKTRGQQVTLRCSSQSGHNTVSWYQQALGQGPQFIFQYYREEENGRGNFPPRFSGLQFPNYSSELNVNALELDDSALYLCASSPGGFTDTQYFGPGTRLTVL.

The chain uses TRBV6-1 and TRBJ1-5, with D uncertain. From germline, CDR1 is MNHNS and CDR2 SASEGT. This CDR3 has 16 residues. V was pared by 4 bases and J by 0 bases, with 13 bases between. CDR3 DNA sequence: TGTGCCAGCAGTGGGGGTAGACGCGATAGCAATCAGCCCCAGCATTTT. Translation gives CASSGGRRDSNQPQHF.

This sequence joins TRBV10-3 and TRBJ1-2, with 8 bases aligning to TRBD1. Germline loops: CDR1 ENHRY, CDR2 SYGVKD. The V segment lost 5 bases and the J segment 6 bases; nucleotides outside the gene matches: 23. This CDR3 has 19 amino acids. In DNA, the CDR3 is TGTGCCATCAGTCCGTCTGGGAGGACAGGGAATTCGAAAGGACATGGCTACACCTTC. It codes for CAISPSGRTGNSKGHGYTF.

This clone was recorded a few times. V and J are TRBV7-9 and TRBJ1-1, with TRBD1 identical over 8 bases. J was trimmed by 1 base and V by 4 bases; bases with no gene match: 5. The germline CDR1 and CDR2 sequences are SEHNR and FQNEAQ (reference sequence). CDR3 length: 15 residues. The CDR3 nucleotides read TGTGCCAGCAGCTGGTCCGGGACAGGGAACACTGAAGCTTTCTTT. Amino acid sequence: CASSWSGTGNTEAFF.

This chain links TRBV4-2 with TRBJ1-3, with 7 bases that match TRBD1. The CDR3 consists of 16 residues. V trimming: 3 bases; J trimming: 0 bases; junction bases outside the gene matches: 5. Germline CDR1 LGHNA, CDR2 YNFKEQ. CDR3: CASSQNDRDSGNTIYF. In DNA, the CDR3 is TGTGCCAGCAGCCAGAACGACAGGGACTCTGGAAACACCATATATTTT.

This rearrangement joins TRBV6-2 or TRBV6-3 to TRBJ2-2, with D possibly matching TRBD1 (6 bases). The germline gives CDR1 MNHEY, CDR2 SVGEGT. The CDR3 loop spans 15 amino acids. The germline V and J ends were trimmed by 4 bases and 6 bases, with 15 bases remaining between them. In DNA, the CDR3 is TGTGCCAGCAGTTCATACAGGGTTACATCCGGGGAGCTGTTTTTT. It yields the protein CASSSYRVTSGELFF.

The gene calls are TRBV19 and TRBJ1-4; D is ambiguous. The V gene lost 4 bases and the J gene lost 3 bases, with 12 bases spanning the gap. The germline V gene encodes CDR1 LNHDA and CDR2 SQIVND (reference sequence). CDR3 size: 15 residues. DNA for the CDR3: TGTGCCAGTAGTACGAACGGGAGAGCTAATGAAAAACTGTTTTTT. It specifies CASSTNGRANEKLFF. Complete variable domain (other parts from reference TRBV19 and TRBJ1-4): DGGITQSPKYLFRKEGQNVTLSCEQNLNHDAMYWYRQDPGQGLRLIYYSQIVNDFQKGDIAEGYSVSREKKESFPLTVTSAQKNPTAFYLCASSTNGRANEKLFFGSGTQLSVL.

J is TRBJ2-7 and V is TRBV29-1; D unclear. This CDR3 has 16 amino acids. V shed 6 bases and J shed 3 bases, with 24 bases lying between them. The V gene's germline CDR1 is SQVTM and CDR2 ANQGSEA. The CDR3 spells CSVDSYSLLSDYEQYF. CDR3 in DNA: TGCAGCGTAGACTCTTACTCTCTCCTCTCTGACTACGAGCAGTACTTC.

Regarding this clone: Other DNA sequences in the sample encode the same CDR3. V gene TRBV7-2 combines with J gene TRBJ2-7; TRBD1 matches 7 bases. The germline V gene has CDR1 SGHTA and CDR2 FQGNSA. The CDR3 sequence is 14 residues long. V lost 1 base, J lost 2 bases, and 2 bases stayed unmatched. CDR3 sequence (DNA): TGTGCCAGCAGCTTAGGAACAGGGGCCTACGAGCAGTACGTC. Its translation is CASSLGTGAYEQYV.

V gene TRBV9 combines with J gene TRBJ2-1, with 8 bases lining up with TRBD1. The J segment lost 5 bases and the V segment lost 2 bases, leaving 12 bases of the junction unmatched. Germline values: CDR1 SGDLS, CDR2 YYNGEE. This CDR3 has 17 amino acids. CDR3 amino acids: CASSVKSTGEDHNEQFF. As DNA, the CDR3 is TGTGCCAGCAGCGTTAAGTCGACAGGGGAGGATCACAATGAGCAGTTCTTC.

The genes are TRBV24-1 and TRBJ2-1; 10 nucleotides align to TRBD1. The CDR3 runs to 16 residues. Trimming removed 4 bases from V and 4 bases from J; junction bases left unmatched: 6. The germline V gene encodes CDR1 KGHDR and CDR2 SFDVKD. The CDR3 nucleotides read TGTGCCACCAGTGAATCCGGGACAGGGGCGTACAATGAGCAGTTCTTC. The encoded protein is CATSESGTGAYNEQFF.

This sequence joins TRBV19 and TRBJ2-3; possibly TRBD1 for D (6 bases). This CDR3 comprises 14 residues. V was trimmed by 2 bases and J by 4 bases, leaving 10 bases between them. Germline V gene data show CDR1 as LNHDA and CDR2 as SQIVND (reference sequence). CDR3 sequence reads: CASSITGQPDTQYF. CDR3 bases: TGTGCCAGTAGTATAACTGGACAGCCAGATACGCAGTATTTT.

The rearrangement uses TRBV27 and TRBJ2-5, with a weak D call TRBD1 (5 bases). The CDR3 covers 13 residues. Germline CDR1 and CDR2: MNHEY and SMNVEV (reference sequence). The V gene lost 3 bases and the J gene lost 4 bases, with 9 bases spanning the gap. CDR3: CASSFDRRETQYF. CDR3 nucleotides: TGTGCCAGCAGTTTTGACAGAAGAGAGACCCAGTACTTC.

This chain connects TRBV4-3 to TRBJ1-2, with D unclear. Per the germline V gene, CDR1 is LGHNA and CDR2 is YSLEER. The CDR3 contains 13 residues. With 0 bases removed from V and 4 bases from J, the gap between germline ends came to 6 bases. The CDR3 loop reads CASSQDEVYGYTF. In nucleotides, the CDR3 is TGCGCCAGCAGCCAAGATGAGGTCTATGGCTACACCTTC.

CDR3: CASSPILAKNLNTEAFF. CDR3 DNA: TGTGCCAGCTCACCAATATTAGCCAAGAATCTGAACACTGAAGCTTTCTTT. The chain has TRBV18 and TRBJ1-1; D gene ambiguous. The CDR3 contains 17 residues. CDR1 is KGHSH and CDR2 is LQKENI in the germline V gene. The V and J ends lost 2 bases and 0 bases respectively, with 16 bases between them. The full variable domain, rest sourced from reference TRBV18 and TRBJ1-1, is NAGVMQNPRHLVRRRGQEARLRCSPMKGHSHVYWYRQLPEEGLKFMVYLQKENIIDESGMPKERFSAEFPKEGPSILRIQQVVRGDSAAYFCASSPILAKNLNTEAFFGQGTRLTVV.

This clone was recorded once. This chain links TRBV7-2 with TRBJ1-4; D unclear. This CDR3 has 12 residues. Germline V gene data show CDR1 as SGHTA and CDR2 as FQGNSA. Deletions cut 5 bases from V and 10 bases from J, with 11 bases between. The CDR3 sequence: CASSRTEGKLFF. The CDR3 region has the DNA TGTGCCAGCAGCAGGACGGAAGGAAAACTGTTTTTT.

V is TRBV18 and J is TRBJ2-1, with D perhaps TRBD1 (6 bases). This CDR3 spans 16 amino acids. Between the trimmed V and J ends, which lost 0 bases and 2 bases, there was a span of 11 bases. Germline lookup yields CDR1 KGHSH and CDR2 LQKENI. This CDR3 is CASSPPNRATYNEQFF. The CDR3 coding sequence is TGTGCCAGCTCACCACCGAACAGGGCCACCTACAATGAGCAGTTCTTC.

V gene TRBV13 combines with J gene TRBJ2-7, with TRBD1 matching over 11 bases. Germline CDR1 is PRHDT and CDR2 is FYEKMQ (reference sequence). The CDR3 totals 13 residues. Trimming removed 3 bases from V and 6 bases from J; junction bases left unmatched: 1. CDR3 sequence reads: CASSLGTGGEQYF. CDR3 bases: TGTGCCAGCAGCTTGGGGACAGGGGGCGAGCAGTACTTC.